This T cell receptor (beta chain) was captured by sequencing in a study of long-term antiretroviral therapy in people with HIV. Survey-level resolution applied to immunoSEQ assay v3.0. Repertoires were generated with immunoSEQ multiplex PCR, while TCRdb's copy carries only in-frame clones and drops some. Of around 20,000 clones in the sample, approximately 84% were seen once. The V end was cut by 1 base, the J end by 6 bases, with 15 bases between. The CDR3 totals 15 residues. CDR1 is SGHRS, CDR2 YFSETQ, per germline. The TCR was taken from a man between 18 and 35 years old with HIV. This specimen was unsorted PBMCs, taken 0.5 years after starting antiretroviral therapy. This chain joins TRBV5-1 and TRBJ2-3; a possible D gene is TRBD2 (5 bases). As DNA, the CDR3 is TGCGCCAGCAGCTTGCTATCCGGCGGGCTTGATACGCAGTATTTT. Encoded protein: CASSLLSGGLDTQYF.